The rows below give T cell receptor beta chains drawn from one sample of a study of cytomegalovirus exposure and HLA in healthy donors. This table comes from immunoSEQ multiplex PCR, and its TCRdb copy is limited to in-frame clones, with some not included. Of approximately 110,000 clones listed, about 16% are singletons. The sample taken for sequencing was PBMCs. Source of these receptors: a female donor in good health and CMV-seronegative. CDR3s include the opening cysteine and the closing phenylalanine or tryptophan. D genes are given only for firm matches. Size tells how often a clone was seen (once, few, many) or the class of an expanded clone, and some rows leave it out.

clone_size,j_call,d_call,v_call,cdr3_nt,cdr3_aa
NA,TRBJ1-6,NA,TRBV11-2,TGTGCCAGCAGCTCTCAGTCTCAGACCTATAATTCACCCCTCCACTTT,CASSSQSQTYNSPLHF
few,TRBJ1-1,NA,TRBV6-5,TGTGCCAGCAATGCAGGGATTATGAACACTGAAGCTTTCTTT,CASNAGIMNTEAFF
few,TRBJ2-5,TRBD2,TRBV28,TGTGCCAGCAGCCTTCGTAGCGGGGAAGAGACCCAGTACTTC,CASSLRSGEETQYF
few,TRBJ2-1,NA,TRBV19,TGTGCCAGTAGTATAGATCTCAATGAGCAGTTCTTC,CASSIDLNEQFF
NA,TRBJ2-5,TRBD2,TRBV5-1,TGCGCCAGCAGCTTGTCTTGGCGGGAGGGCCCCGGGGAGACCCAGTACTTC,CASSLSWREGPGETQYF
NA,TRBJ1-1,NA,TRBV5-6,TGTGCCAGCAGCTTGTATGAGGGCGCTGAAGCTTTCTTT,CASSLYEGAEAFF
NA,TRBJ2-5,NA,TRBV11-2,TGTGCCAGCAGCTCGACGGGGGAAGAGACCCAGTACTTC,CASSSTGEETQYF
few,TRBJ1-3,NA,TRBV6-5,TGTGCCAGCAGTGACGGGTCTGGAAACACCATATATTTT,CASSDGSGNTIYF
NA,TRBJ2-7,NA,TRBV6-5,TGTGCCAGCAGTTACTCAAGCCCAGGATCCTACGAGCAGTACTTC,CASSYSSPGSYEQYF
few,TRBJ1-2,TRBD1,TRBV4-1,TGCGCCAGCAGCCAGCGGGGACAGGGGGTTGCCTATGGCTACACCTTC,CASSQRGQGVAYGYTF
few,TRBJ2-1,TRBD2,TRBV4-3,TGCGCCAGCAGCCAAGATCGGGGTGGGACTAGCCACAATGAGCAGTTCTTC,CASSQDRGGTSHNEQFF
NA,TRBJ2-1,NA,TRBV9,TGTGCCAGCAGCGACCCTTTTAGCCTTGAGCAGTTCTTC,CASSDPFSLEQFF
few,TRBJ2-7,TRBD1,TRBV2,TGTGCCAGCAGTCGGGACAGAGCCTACGAGCAGTACTTC,CASSRDRAYEQYF
few,TRBJ2-1,NA,TRBV27,TGTGCCAGCAGTTTAAGTCTAGCCCAATGGGTCTTC,CASSLSLAQWVF
NA,TRBJ2-7,NA,TRBV29-1,TGCAGCGTTGTTACAGCCACAGCCTACGAGCAGTACTTC,CSVVTATAYEQYF
NA,TRBJ2-7,TRBD1,TRBV30,TGTGCCTGGAGTACCGGGACAGGGTCCGTGGAGCAGTACTTC,CAWSTGTGSVEQYF
few,TRBJ2-7,TRBD1,TRBV30,TGTGCCTGGAGCGGGGACAGGGTGGGCTACTACGAGCAGTACTTC,CAWSGDRVGYYEQYF
NA,TRBJ2-5,NA,TRBV4-3,TGCGCCAGCAGCCAAGATACTGGGGGAGGAGAGACCCAGTACTTC,CASSQDTGGGETQYF
NA,TRBJ1-4,TRBD1,TRBV4-1,TGCGCCAGCAGCTCCCGACAGGGAGCAACTAATGAAAAACTGTTTTTT,CASSSRQGATNEKLFF
few,TRBJ1-1,NA,TRBV9,TGTGCCAGCAGCGGGGGGGGCCCTTTGAACACTGAAGCTTTCTTT,CASSGGGPLNTEAFF
NA,TRBJ1-6,NA,TRBV30,TGTGCCTGGAGCGTGGGGGGGCCGAGGAATTCACCCCTCCACTTT,CAWSVGGPRNSPLHF
NA,TRBJ2-2,NA,TRBV18,TGTGCCAGCTCACCAAGGGGCTCCGGGGAGCTGTTTTTT,CASSPRGSGELFF
NA,TRBJ2-7,TRBD1,TRBV6-1,TGTGCCAGCAGTGAAGAGACAGGGCTCTCCTACGAGCAGTACTTC,CASSEETGLSYEQYF
few,TRBJ2-7,NA,TRBV4-3,TGCGCCAGCAGCCAGGATCAAAACGGGGGGCCCTTCTACGAGCAGTACTTC,CASSQDQNGGPFYEQYF
NA,TRBJ2-1,TRBD2,TRBV9,TGTGCCAGCAGCGTAGAGGGACTAGTTGTCGATGAGCAGTTCTTC,CASSVEGLVVDEQFF
NA,TRBJ1-2,NA,TRBV4-1,TGCGCCAGCAGCCAAGACGGGGGGACGGATTATGGCTACACCTTC,CASSQDGGTDYGYTF
once,TRBJ2-7,TRBD2,TRBV28,TGTGCCAGCTCTCGGGCGGGAGGGCCAGCGGTCGAGCAGTACTTC,CASSRAGGPAVEQYF
few,TRBJ2-1,NA,TRBV29-1,TGCAGCGGAGGTGACGTCGGCTCCTACAATGAGCAGTTCTTC,CSGGDVGSYNEQFF